A selection of T cell receptor beta chains follows, all from one sample in a study of T cells in Graves' hyperthyroidism and ophthalmopathy. One entry per CDR3 protein, called by TCRdb with MiXCR from the multiplex PCR reads. Of about 510,000 distinct CDR3 sequences listed, 14% are singletons. Sequencing was performed on blood. The receptors shown here come from a woman aged 40 to 49 with Graves' hyperthyroidism. Each CDR3 is given with its conserved first and last residue. The D gene is left open where the match is weak. For some rows the clone size is stated as once, few or many, or as a class when expanded; others skip it.

>TRBD2|TRBJ2-7|-|TRBV3-1
TGTGCCAGCAGCCTGGGGACTAGCGGGAGTTATGCCTACGAGCAGTACTTC
CASSLGTSGSYAYEQYF
>TRBD2|TRBJ2-3|-|TRBV20-1
TGCAGTGCTAGAACCGGGACTAGCGGGGCAGATACGCAGTATTTT
CSARTGTSGADTQYF
>TRBD1|TRBJ1-5|many|TRBV9
TGTGCCAGCAGCACAGGGGATAGCAATCAGCCCCAGCATTTT
CASSTGDSNQPQHF
>TRBD2|TRBJ2-5|-|TRBV5-1
TGCGCCAGCAGCCCAAAAGGACTAGCTGGGGGAGGGACCCAGTACTTC
CASSPKGLAGGGTQYF
>-|TRBJ2-1|many|TRBV28
TGTGCCAGCAGTTTTGGTCCGGGCAGGGGTACGTACAATGAGCAGTTCTTC
CASSFGPGRGTYNEQFF
>TRBD2|TRBJ2-7|-|TRBV19
TGTGCCAGTAGTATTGGCGGGAGGATCCACGAGCAGTACTTC
CASSIGGRIHEQYF
>-|TRBJ1-2|few|TRBV19
TGTGCCAGTAGACCCCCGGGACGGGGGTATGGCTACACCTTC
CASRPPGRGYGYTF
>-|TRBJ2-7|many|TRBV28
TGTGCCAGCACCCCAGGGGGTAGCGGCCTCTACGAGCAGTACTTC
CASTPGGSGLYEQYF
>TRBD2|TRBJ2-3|-|TRBV5-4
TGTGCCAGCAGCCAAGTAGCGGGAGTGAATGATACGCAGTATTTT
CASSQVAGVNDTQYF
>TRBD1|TRBJ2-7|many|TRBV2
TGTGCCAGCAGCCGAGGGGGCCTTAGCTCCTACGAGCAGTACTTC
CASSRGGLSSYEQYF
>-|TRBJ2-5|few|TRBV27
TGTGCCAGCGGGGTTACAGGACACCAAGAGACCCAGTACTTC
CASGVTGHQETQYF
>TRBD2|TRBJ2-7|few|TRBV20-1
TGCAGTGCTCCAGACAGACTAGCTGTCGAGCAGTACTTC
CSAPDRLAVEQYF
>-|TRBJ2-2|many|TRBV11-2
TGTGCCAGCAGCCCTGGGGCCTACACCGGGGAGCTGTTTTTT
CASSPGAYTGELFF
>-|TRBJ2-7|many|TRBV11-3
TGTGCCAGCAGCCAAGGGTTCGGGGGAGAGCAGTACTTC
CASSQGFGGEQYF
>-|TRBJ1-1|many|TRBV28
TGTGCCAGCAGTTACCCCGCTGGAGAGACCTATATGAACACTGAAGCTTTCTTT
CASSYPAGETYMNTEAFF
>TRBD2|TRBJ2-7|-|TRBV7-9
TGTGCCAGCAGCTTAGAAGCGGGAGGGCCGGAAGAGCAGTACTTC
CASSLEAGGPEEQYF
>-|TRBJ2-1|many|TRBV2
TGTGCCAGCAGTGAAGCCAGTCCCTACAATGAGCAGTTCTTC
CASSEASPYNEQFF
>TRBD1|TRBJ2-5|many|TRBV27
TGTGCCAGCAGTTTGGTTCAGGGGGCGCGTGAGACCCAGTACTTC
CASSLVQGARETQYF
>-|TRBJ1-5|-|TRBV5-1
TGCGCCAGCAGCTTGTTAGAGGCGGGGCAGCCCCAGCATTTT
CASSLLEAGQPQHF
>-|TRBJ2-3|many|TRBV6-1
TGTGCCAGCAGTGAAGTCCCTCCTACAGATACGCAGTATTTT
CASSEVPPTDTQYF
>TRBD1|TRBJ1-2|-|TRBV12-3/TRBV12-4
TGTGCCAGCAGACAACAGGGGGAATGGGGTGGCTACACCTTC
CASRQQGEWGGYTF
>TRBD2|TRBJ2-1|many|TRBV5-1
TGCGCCAGCAGCTCAGCAATTTTGGGACTAGCTGAGAATGAGCAGTTCTTC
CASSSAILGLAENEQFF
>-|TRBJ1-6|few|TRBV3-1
TGTGCCAGCAGCCAAGGGGATATTGTGGATAATTCACCCCTCCACTTT
CASSQGDIVDNSPLHF
>-|TRBJ1-2|many|TRBV6-1
TGTGCCAGCAGTGAAATAAGCGCACTAACTAACTATGGCTACACCTTC
CASSEISALTNYGYTF
>TRBD2|TRBJ2-5|many|TRBV13
TGTGCCAGCAGCTTAAAAGCGGGAGTAGGTGGGACCCAGTACTTC
CASSLKAGVGGTQYF
>-|TRBJ1-1|many|TRBV6-1
TGTGCCAGCAGCCTAGGGACCGTGGGCCGGGGCACTGAAGCTTTCTTT
CASSLGTVGRGTEAFF
>TRBD1|TRBJ1-2|many|TRBV11-1
TGTGCCAGCAGCCCTGATGCAGGGGGCGCAAACGGCTACACCTTC
CASSPDAGGANGYTF
>TRBD1|TRBJ1-1|many|TRBV3-1
TGTGCCAGCAGCCCGACAGGGGCGAAGGGGAACACTGAAGCTTTCTTT
CASSPTGAKGNTEAFF
>-|TRBJ2-7|many|TRBV30
TGTGCCTGGAGTATCACAGGGTACGAGCAGTACTTC
CAWSITGYEQYF
>-|TRBJ1-1|many|TRBV15
TGTGCCACCAGCAGAGAGGTACAGATCCTGAACACTGAAGCTTTCTTT
CATSREVQILNTEAFF
>TRBD1|TRBJ2-7|few|TRBV9
TGTGCCAGCAGCGTAGGGACCGGGACAGGAACGTACGAGCAGTACTTC
CASSVGTGTGTYEQYF
>TRBD1|TRBJ1-2|few|TRBV9
TGTGCCAGCAGCGTAGCAGACCTGGGACAGCCTAACTATGGCTACACCTTC
CASSVADLGQPNYGYTF
>-|TRBJ2-1|many|TRBV7-2
TGTGCCAGCAGCTTAGTGGTCGGGAGCCAGGGGAATGAGCAGTTCTTC
CASSLVVGSQGNEQFF
>TRBD1|TRBJ2-1|many|TRBV30
TGTGCCTGGAGTCCCGGGACAGTAAATGAGCAGTTCTTC
CAWSPGTVNEQFF
>TRBD2|TRBJ2-5|many|TRBV5-6
TGTGCCAGCAGCTCACACCGGGAGGAAAGAGAGACCCAGTACTTC
CASSSHREERETQYF
>TRBD1|TRBJ1-5|many|TRBV2
TGTGCCAGCAAGGACAGGGTCAATCAGCCCCAGCATTTT
CASKDRVNQPQHF
>-|TRBJ1-1|many|TRBV2
TGTGCCAGCAGGCTTGGGGTAGGTGGTGAAGCTTTCTTT
CASRLGVGGEAFF
>-|TRBJ1-1|-|TRBV13
TGTGCCAGCAGCACGATCACTGAAGCTTTCTTT
CASSTITEAFF
>TRBD1|TRBJ2-7|many|TRBV13
TGTGCCAGCAGCCCTCGGGACAGGAACGAGCAGTACTTC
CASSPRDRNEQYF
>-|TRBJ1-4|-|TRBV9
TGTGCCAGCAGCCCCCAGGGAAAATCAAATGAAAAACTGTTTTTT
CASSPQGKSNEKLFF
>TRBD1|TRBJ1-5|many|TRBV3-1
TGTGCCAGCAGCCATTCTACAGGGGGCGGCAATCAGCCCCAGCATTTT
CASSHSTGGGNQPQHF
>TRBD2|TRBJ2-3|many|TRBV6-2/TRBV6-3
TGTGCCAGCACCGGACTAGCGGGAGTGGATACGCAGTATTTT
CASTGLAGVDTQYF
>-|TRBJ1-1|many|TRBV18
TGTGCCAGCTCACCAAACGGGCAGAACACTGAAGCTTTCTTT
CASSPNGQNTEAFF
>-|TRBJ1-1|many|TRBV18
TGTGCCAGCTCACCCCTTCTGTCCGAAGCTTTCTTT
CASSPLLSEAFF
>TRBD1|TRBJ1-3|-|TRBV15
TGTGTCACCAGCAGAGAACTACAGGGGACTGGAAACACCATATATTTT
CVTSRELQGTGNTIYF
>TRBD1|TRBJ1-1|many|TRBV28
TGTGCCAGCGGGGGAGGACAGGTTGGGGGTTCAGCTTTCTTT
CASGGGQVGGSAFF
>-|TRBJ1-2|many|TRBV4-1
TGCGCCAGCAGCCAAGATGGACAGTATTATGGCTACACCTTC
CASSQDGQYYGYTF
>TRBD1|TRBJ2-7|many|TRBV7-3
TGTGCCAGCAGTGTGGGGGGACAGGGGATTTACGAGCAGTACTTC
CASSVGGQGIYEQYF
>TRBD1|TRBJ2-7|many|TRBV5-1
TGCGCCAGCCAAAGTGATAGACAGGGCTCGAGGGAGCAGTACTTC
CASQSDRQGSREQYF
>-|TRBJ2-5|-|TRBV28
TGTGCCAGCAGTTCCGGGAAGGCCCAGTACTTC
CASSSGKAQYF
>TRBD1|TRBJ1-5|many|TRBV7-8
TGTGCCAGCAGCTTAGACAGGGGAGATCAGCCCCAGCATTTT
CASSLDRGDQPQHF